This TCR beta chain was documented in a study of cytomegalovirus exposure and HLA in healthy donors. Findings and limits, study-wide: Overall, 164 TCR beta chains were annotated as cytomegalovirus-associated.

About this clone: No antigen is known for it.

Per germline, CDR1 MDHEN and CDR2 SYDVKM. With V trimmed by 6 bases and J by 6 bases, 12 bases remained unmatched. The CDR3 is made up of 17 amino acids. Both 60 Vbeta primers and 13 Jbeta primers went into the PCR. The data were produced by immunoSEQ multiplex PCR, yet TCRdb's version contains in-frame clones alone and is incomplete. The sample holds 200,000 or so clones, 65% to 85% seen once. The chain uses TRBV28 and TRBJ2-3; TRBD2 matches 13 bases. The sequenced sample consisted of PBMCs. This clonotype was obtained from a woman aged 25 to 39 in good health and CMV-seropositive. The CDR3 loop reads CASSPPGLAGVVDTQYF. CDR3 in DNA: TGTGCCAGCAGCCCACCCGGACTAGCGGGAGTGGTGGATACGCAGTATTTT.